This T cell receptor (beta chain) was found in a study of cytomegalovirus exposure and HLA in healthy donors. The PCR made use of 60 Vbeta and 13 Jbeta primers. TCRdb's copy holds only in-frame clones and misses some; the assay was immunoSEQ multiplex PCR. The sample contains over 110,000 clones, approximately 83% of which appear only once. Trimming removed 0 bases from V and 2 bases from J, with 12 bases in between. The length of the CDR3 is 16 residues. Germline CDR1 reads LGHNT; CDR2 reads FRNRAP. This receptor was obtained from a male donor in good health and CMV-seronegative. Sequencing used PBMCs. The J gene is TRBJ2-3, the V gene TRBV12-5, with D possibly TRBD2 on 6 matching bases. CDR3 nucleotides: TGTGCTAGTGGTTTGGTATCGAGCGGGCTCACAGATACGCAGTATTTT. It yields the protein CASGLVSSGLTDTQYF.